The 2 T cell receptor beta chains given below trace back to one sample, sequenced in a study of cytotoxic CD8 clonotypes in ibrutinib-treated CLL. Profiled with immunoSEQ multiplex PCR; TCRdb holds only in-frame clones, not every one. The data show some 29,000 clones, with roughly 62% seen just once and less than 15% held by the top ten. The source material was PBMCs, sampled before ibrutinib treatment. These receptors were collected from a human donor with chronic lymphocytic leukemia.

The gene calls are TRBV5-1 and TRBJ1-2; D remains unclear. This CDR3 comprises 11 residues. Germline V gene data show CDR1 as SGHRS and CDR2 as YFSETQ. Trimming stripped 8 bases from V and 3 bases from J, with 8 bases between. The CDR3 reads CASGVDYGYTF. CDR3 DNA sequence: TGCGCCAGTGGGGTCGACTATGGCTACACCTTC.

The chain has TRBV5-5 and TRBJ2-5, with 10 bases lining up with TRBD1. In germline, CDR1 is SGHKS, CDR2 YYEKEE (reference sequence). Losses at the gene ends were 4 bases for V and 2 bases for J; bases not matched to a gene: 5. The CDR3 covers 15 residues. In nucleotides, the CDR3 is TGTGCCAGCAGCCAGGGACAGGGGCCTCAAGAGACCCAGTACTTC. This codes for CASSQGQGPQETQYF. The variable domain in full, completed from reference TRBV5-5 and TRBJ2-5, reads DAGVTQSPTHLIKTRGQQVTLRCSPISGHKSVSWYQQVLGQGPQFIFQYYEKEERGRGNFPDRFSARQFPNYSSELNVNALLLGDSALYLCASSQGQGPQETQYFGPGTRLLVL.